This T cell receptor beta chain was obtained from a study of Ad26.COV2.S vaccination and SARS-CoV-2 variants. Study details: As a participant in COV1001, the donor was in the Ad26.COV2.S trial arm. Broader study findings: Reported findings describe substantial breadth in spike-specific CD8+ and CD4+ T cell responses following vaccination. Non-spike TCR breadth was similar in vaccine and placebo recipients.

Comments on this clone: Antigen unknown.

The repertoire was sequenced with immunoSEQ multiplex PCR; TCRdb's copy has only in-frame clones and lacks some. The sample contains 350,000 to 500,000 clones, roughly 87% of which appear only once. As for treatment: roughly 18 received Ad26.COV2.S at low or high dose, single or two shots; about 5 received placebo; per-sample allocation not given. All samples were drawn on day 63, counting from the first vaccine or placebo injection. Ad26.COV2.S expressed prefusion-stabilized spike from the original Wuhan strain. This sequence was found in a person between 18 and 59 years old who received the Ad26.COV2.S COVID-19 vaccine or a placebo. Sequencing was performed on peripheral blood, taken in a trial of Ad26.COV2.S vaccine versus placebo.

The DNA for the CDR3 is TGTGCCAGCAGAGAAAGCGGGAGAAGCAACAATGAGCAGTTCTTC. Amino acid sequence: CASRESGRSNNEQFF. The rearrangement joins TRBV27 to TRBJ2-1; 8 bases agree with TRBD2. Germline CDR1 and CDR2: MNHEY and SMNVEV (reference sequence). V lost 6 bases to trimming and J lost 5 bases; unmatched junction nucleotides: 9. The CDR3 runs 15 residues.